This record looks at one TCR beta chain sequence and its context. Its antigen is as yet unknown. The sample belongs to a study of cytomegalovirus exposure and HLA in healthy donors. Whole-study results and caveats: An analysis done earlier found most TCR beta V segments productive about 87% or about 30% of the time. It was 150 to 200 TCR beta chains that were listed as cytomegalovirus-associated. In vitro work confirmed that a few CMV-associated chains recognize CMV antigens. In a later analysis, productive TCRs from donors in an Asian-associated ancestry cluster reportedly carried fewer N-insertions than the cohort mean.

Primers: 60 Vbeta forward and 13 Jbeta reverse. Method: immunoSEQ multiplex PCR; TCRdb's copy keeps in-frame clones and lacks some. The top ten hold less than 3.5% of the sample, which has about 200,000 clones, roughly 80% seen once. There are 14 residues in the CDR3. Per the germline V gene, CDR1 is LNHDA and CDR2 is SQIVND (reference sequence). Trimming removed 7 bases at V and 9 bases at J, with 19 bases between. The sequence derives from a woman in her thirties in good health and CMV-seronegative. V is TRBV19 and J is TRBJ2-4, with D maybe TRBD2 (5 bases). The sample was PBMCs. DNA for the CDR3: TGTGCCAGTACGTATGGGAGTGCGAGGAGCATTCAGTACTTC. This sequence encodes CASTYGSARSIQYF.